This TCR beta chain was recovered during a study of T-cell reconstitution after alpha-beta-depleted transplantation in children. A TCRbeta library incorporating unique molecular identifiers was prepared. MiXCR, applied by TCRdb to the PCR reads, yields one record per CDR3 protein. Counted here are 350,000 to 500,000 distinct CDR3 sequences, approximately 41% occurring once; the ten biggest clones make up under 35%. Study outcomes and limitations: Alpha-beta T cells about two months after transplant reportedly derived from several hundred expanded graft clones.

In regard to this clonotype: Its antigen is still unknown.

After removal of 2 bases from V and 5 bases from J, the junction contained 8 bases not matched to a gene. The germline V gene has CDR1 SGHRS and CDR2 YFSETQ. This CDR3 is built from 15 residues. The chain couples TRBV5-1 to TRBJ2-7; 9 bases agree with TRBD2. The source of this sequence is a girl aged 2-15 years with aplastic anemia, due to receive a stem cell transplant. The sequences come from PBMCs, collected before TCRalphabeta/CD19-depleted stem cell transplant. CDR3 coding DNA: TGCGCCAGCAGCTTACCTAGCGGGATGGCCCACGAGCAGTACTTC. This translates into CASSLPSGMAHEQYF.